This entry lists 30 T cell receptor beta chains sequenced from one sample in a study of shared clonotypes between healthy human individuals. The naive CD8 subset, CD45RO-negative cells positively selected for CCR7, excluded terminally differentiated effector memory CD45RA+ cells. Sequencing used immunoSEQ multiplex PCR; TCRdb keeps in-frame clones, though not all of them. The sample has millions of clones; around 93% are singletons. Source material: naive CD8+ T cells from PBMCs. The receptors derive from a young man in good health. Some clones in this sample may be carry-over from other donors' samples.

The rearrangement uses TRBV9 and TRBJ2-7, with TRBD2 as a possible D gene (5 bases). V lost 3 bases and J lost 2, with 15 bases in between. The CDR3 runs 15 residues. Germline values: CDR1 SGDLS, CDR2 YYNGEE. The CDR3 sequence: CASSGGIGGAYEQYF. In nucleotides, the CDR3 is TGTGCCAGCAGCGGAGGGATTGGTGGGGCCTACGAGCAGTACTTC.

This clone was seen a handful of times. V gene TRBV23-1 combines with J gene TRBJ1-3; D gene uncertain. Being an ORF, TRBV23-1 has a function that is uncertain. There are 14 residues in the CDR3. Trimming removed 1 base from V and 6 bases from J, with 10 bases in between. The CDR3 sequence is CASSQFAPKNTIYF. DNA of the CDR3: TGCGCCAGCAGTCAATTCGCCCCTAAAAACACCATATATTTT.

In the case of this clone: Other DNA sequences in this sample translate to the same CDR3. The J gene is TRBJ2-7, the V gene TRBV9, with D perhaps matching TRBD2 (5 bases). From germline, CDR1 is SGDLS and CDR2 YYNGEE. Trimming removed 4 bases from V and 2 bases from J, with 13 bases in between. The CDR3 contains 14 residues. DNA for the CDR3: TGTGCCAGCAGCCCCAGCGGAGCGACCTACGAGCAGTACTTC. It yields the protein CASSPSGATYEQYF.

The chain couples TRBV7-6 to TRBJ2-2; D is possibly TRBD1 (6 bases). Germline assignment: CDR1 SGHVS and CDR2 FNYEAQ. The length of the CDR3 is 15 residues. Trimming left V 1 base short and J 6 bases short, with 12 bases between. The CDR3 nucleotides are TGTGCCAGCAGCTTAGGTGGGGGCCCTCCCGGGGAGCTGTTTTTT. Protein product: CASSLGGGPPGELFF.

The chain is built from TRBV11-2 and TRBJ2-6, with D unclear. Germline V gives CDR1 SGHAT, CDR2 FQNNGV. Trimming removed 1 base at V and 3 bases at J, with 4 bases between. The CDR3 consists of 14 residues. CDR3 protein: CASSLVLGANVLTF. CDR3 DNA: TGTGCCAGCAGCTTAGTCCTTGGGGCCAACGTCCTGACTTTC.

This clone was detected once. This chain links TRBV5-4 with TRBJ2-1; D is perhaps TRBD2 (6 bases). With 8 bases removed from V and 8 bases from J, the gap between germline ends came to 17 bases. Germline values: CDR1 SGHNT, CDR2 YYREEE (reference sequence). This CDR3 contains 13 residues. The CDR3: CASEGLRGDEQFF. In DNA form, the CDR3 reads TGTGCCAGTGAGGGACTCCGAGGGGATGAGCAGTTCTTC.

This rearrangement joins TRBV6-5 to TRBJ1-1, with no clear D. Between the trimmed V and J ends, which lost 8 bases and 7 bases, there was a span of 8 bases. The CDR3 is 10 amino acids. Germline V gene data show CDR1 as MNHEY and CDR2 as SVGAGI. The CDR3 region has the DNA TGTGCCAGCGGCAGCTTTGAAGCTTTCTTT. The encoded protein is CASGSFEAFF.

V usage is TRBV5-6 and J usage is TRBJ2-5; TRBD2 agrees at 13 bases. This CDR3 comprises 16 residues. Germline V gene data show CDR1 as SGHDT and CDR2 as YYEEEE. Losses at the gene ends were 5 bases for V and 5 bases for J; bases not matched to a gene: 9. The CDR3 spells CASRFGTSGMGETQYF. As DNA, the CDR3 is TGTGCCAGCAGATTCGGGACTAGCGGGATGGGGGAGACCCAGTACTTC.

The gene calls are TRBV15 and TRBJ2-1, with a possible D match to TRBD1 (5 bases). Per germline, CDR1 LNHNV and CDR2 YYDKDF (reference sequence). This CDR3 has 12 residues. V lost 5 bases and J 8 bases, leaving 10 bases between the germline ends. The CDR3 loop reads CATSGAPDEQFF. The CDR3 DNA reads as TGTGCCACCAGCGGGGCACCAGATGAGCAGTTCTTC.

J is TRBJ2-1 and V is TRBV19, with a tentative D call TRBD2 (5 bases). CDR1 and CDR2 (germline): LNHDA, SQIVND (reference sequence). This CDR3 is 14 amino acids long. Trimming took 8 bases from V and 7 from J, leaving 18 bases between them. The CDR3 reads CASAQDSIGNEQFF. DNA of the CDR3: TGTGCCAGTGCCCAGGACTCGATCGGAAATGAGCAGTTCTTC. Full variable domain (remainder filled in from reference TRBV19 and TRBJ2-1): DGGITQSPKYLFRKEGQNVTLSCEQNLNHDAMYWYRQDPGQGLRLIYYSQIVNDFQKGDIAEGYSVSREKKESFPLTVTSAQKNPTAFYLCASAQDSIGNEQFFGPGTRLTVL.

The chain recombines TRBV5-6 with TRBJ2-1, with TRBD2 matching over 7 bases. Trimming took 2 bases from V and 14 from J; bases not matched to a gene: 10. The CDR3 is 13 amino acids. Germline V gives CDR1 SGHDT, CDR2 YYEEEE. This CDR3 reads CASSFGGLLYEFF. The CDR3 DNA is TGTGCCAGCAGCTTTGGGGGACTACTCTACGAGTTCTTC.

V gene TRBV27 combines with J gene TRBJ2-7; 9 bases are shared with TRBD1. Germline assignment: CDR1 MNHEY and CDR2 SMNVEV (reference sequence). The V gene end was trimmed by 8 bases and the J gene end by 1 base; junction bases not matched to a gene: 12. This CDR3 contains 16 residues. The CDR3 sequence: CASSQTGTGLSYEQYF. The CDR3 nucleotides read TGTGCCAGCTCACAAACCGGGACAGGGCTTTCCTACGAGCAGTACTTC.

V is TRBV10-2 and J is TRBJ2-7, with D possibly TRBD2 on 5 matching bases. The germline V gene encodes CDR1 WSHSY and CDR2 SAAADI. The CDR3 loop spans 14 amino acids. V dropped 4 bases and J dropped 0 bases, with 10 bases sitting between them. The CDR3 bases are TGCGCCAGCAGTGTCGCGGGCAGCTCCTACGAGCAGTACTTC. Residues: CASSVAGSSYEQYF.

CDR3 bases: TGCGCCAGCAGCTCGGCTCCCGGGATAGCAGACAGGAGCGGTCGAGAGCAGTACTTC. As protein: CASSSAPGIADRSGREQYF. The gene calls are TRBV5-1 and TRBJ2-7, with TRBD1 as a possible D gene (6 bases). CDR1 is SGHRS, CDR2 YFSETQ, per germline. This CDR3 has 19 residues. V lost 3 bases, J lost 7 bases, and 32 bases lay in between.

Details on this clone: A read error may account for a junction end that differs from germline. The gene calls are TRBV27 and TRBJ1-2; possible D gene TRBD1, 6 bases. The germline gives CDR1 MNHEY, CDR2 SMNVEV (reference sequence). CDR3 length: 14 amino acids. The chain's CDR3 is CACSVGGLDYGYTF. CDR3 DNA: TGTGCCTGCAGTGTCGGGGGCCTTGACTATGGCTACACCTTC.

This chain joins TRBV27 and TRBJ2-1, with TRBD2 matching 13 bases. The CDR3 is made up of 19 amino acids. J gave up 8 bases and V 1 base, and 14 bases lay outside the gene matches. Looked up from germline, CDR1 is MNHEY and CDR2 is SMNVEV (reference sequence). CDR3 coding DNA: TGTGCCAGCAGTTTATTATCACTAGCGGGAGGGTTGGGACTCCATGAGCAGTTCTTC. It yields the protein CASSLLSLAGGLGLHEQFF.

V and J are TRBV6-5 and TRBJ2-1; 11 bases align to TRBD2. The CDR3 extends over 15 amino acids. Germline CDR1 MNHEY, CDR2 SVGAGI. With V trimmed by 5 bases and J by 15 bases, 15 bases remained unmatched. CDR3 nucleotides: TGTGCCAGCAGTCAATCCGGGACTAGCGGTGAAGTTCGGTTCTTC. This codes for CASSQSGTSGEVRFF.

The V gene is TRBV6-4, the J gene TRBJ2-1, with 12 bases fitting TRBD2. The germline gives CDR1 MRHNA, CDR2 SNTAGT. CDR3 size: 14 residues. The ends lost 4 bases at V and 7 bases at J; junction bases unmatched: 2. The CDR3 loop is CASSGGTSGNEQFF. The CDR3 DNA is TGTGCCAGCAGTGGAGGGACTAGCGGGAATGAGCAGTTCTTC.

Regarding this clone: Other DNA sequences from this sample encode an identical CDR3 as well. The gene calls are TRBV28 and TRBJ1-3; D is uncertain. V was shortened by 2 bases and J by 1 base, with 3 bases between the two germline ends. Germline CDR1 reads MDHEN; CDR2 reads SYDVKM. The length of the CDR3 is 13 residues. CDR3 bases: TGTGCCAGCAGTTTAGGGTCTGGAAACACCATATATTTT. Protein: CASSLGSGNTIYF.

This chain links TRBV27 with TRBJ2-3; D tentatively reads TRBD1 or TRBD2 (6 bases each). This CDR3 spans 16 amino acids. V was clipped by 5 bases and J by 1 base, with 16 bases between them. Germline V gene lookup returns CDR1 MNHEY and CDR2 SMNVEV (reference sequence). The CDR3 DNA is TGTGCCAGCAGTACATCCCCCGGGGGCGGCACAGATACGCAGTATTTT. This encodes CASSTSPGGGTDTQYF.

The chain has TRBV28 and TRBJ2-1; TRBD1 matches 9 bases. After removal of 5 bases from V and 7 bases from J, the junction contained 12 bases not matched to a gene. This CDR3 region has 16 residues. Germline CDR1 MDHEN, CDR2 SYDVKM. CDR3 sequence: CASSNHRGRIRNEQFF. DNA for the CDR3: TGTGCCAGCAGTAACCACAGGGGGCGCATAAGGAATGAGCAGTTCTTC. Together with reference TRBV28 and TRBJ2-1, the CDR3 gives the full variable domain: DVKVTQSSRYLVKRTGEKVFLECVQDMDHENMFWYRQDPGLGLRLIYFSYDVKMKEKGDIPEGYSVSREKKERFSLILESASTNQTSMYLCASSNHRGRIRNEQFFGPGTRLTVL.

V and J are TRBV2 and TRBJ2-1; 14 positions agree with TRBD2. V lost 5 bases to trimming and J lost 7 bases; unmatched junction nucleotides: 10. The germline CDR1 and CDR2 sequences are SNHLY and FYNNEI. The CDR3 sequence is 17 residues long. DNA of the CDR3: TGTGCCAGCAGTCACGGACTAGCGGGGGGAGGGTATAATGAGCAGTTCTTC. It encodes CASSHGLAGGGYNEQFF.

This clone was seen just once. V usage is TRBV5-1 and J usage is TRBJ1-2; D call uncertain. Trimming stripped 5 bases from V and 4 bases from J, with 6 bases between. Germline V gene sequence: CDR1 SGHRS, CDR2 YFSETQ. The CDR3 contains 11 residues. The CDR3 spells CASRDGYGYTF. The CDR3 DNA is TGCGCCAGCAGGGACGGCTATGGCTACACCTTC.

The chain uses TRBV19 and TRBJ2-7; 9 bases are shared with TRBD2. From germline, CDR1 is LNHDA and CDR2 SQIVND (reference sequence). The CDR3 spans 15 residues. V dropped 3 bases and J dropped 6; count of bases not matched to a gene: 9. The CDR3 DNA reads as TGTGCCAGTAGTATGGCGCAGCGGGAGGCCAGCGAGCAGTACTTC. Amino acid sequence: CASSMAQREASEQYF.

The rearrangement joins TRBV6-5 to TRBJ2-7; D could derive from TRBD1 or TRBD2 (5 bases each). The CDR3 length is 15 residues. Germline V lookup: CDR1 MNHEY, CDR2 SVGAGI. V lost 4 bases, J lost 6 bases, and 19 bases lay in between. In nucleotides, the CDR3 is TGTGCCAGCAGTTTTAGGACCGGGACCCCCGGCGAGCAGTACTTC. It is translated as CASSFRTGTPGEQYF.

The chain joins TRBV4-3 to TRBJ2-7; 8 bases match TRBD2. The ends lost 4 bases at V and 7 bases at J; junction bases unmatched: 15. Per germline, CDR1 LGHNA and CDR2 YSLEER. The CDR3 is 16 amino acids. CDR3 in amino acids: CASSPDDSGKFWEQYF. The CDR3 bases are TGCGCCAGCAGCCCGGATGATAGCGGGAAGTTTTGGGAGCAGTACTTC.

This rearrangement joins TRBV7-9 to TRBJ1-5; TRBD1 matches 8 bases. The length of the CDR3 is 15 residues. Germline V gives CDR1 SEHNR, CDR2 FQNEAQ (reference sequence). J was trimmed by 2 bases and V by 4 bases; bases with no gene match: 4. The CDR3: CASSSQGAGNQPQHF. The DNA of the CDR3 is TGTGCCAGCAGCTCTCAGGGGGCCGGCAATCAGCCCCAGCATTTT.

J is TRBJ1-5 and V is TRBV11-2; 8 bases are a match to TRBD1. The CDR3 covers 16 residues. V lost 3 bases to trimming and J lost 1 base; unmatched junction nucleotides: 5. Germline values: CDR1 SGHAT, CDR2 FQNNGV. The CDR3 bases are TGTGCCAGCAGCTTTCCGGGACAGGCAAGCAATCAGCCCCAGCATTTT. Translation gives CASSFPGQASNQPQHF.

CDR3 amino acids: CASSLAGLAGGRGEQFF. CDR3 DNA sequence: TGTGCCAGCAGCTTAGCGGGACTAGCGGGAGGACGCGGTGAGCAGTTCTTC. The rearrangement links TRBV11-2 to TRBJ2-1, with 15 bases lining up with TRBD2. The CDR3 consists of 17 residues. Germline CDR1 reads SGHAT; CDR2 reads FQNNGV. The V and J ends lost 1 base and 9 bases, in that order; junction bases with no gene match: 7.

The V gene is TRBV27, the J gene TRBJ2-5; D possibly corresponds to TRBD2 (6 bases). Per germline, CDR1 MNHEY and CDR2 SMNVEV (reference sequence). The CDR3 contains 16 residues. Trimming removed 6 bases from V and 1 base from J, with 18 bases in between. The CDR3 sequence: CASSTSGDRAQETQYF. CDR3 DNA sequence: TGTGCCAGCAGCACCTCGGGGGATAGGGCCCAAGAGACCCAGTACTTC.